Listed here are 22 T cell receptor beta chains from one sample, sequenced in a study of regulatory T cells in long-lasting Graves disease. With iRepertoire HTBI primers and Arm-PCR of CDR3 regions, TCR beta libraries were built. Via MiXCR, TCRdb re-called the multiplex PCR reads, giving one row per CDR3 protein. The data contain 200,000 to 250,000 distinct CDR3 sequences, about 17% of them seen just once; the ten biggest clones take up about 20%. Documented time point: newly diagnosed GD, antithyroid drugs for less than 3 months. PBMC RNA served as the TCR library source. The sequenced sample was peripheral blood mononuclear cells (PBMCs), obtained at new diagnosis, from a patient treated with antithyroid drugs. The receptors were gathered from a female donor with Graves disease.

This clonotype came up many times. J is TRBJ1-2 and V is TRBV29-1; D uncertain. This CDR3 is 13 amino acids long. V lost 2 bases, J lost 3 bases, and 10 bases lay in between. Germline CDR1 and CDR2: SQVTM and ANQGSEA. CDR3 loop: CSVESGRDYGYTF. Written as DNA, the CDR3 is TGCAGCGTTGAATCTGGGCGAGACTATGGCTACACCTTC.

This clonotype was recorded many times. The chain is built from TRBV7-3 and TRBJ1-6; TRBD1 aligns across 9 bases. With 5 bases clipped from V and 7 bases from J, the junction kept 3 bases outside the gene matches. The germline V gene has CDR1 SGHTA and CDR2 FQGTGA. The CDR3 runs to 14 residues. The CDR3 loop is CASSEQGANSPLHF. DNA of the CDR3: TGTGCCAGCAGCGAACAGGGGGCAAATTCACCCCTCCACTTT.

This clonotype was observed at least ten times. The chain couples TRBV28 to TRBJ2-7; tentative D call: TRBD2 (6 bases). Trimming left V 6 bases short and J 3 bases short, with 12 bases between. The germline V gene encodes CDR1 MDHEN and CDR2 SYDVKM. The CDR3 is made up of 13 amino acids. CDR3 in amino acids: CASSPLTSYEQYF. CDR3 DNA: TGTGCCAGCAGCCCCCTGACTAGCTACGAGCAGTACTTC.

This chain uses TRBV12-5 with TRBJ2-5, with D possibly being TRBD1 or TRBD2 (6 bases each). V was shortened by 6 bases and J by 5 bases, with 16 bases between the two germline ends. Germline CDR1 is LGHNT and CDR2 is FRNRAP. CDR3 length: 14 amino acids. The CDR3: CASGPTRGGETQYF. The CDR3 DNA reads TGTGCTAGTGGCCCAACACGAGGGGGGGAGACCCAGTACTTC.

V usage is TRBV6-5 and J usage is TRBJ2-2; D is perhaps TRBD1 or TRBD2 (5 bases each). Germline lookup yields CDR1 MNHEY and CDR2 SVGAGI. Trimming cost V 2 bases and J 4 bases, with 11 bases left between them. The CDR3 has 15 residues. The chain's CDR3 is CASSYPGTFTGELFF. The DNA of the CDR3 is TGTGCCAGCAGTTACCCTGGGACCTTCACCGGGGAGCTGTTTTTT.

This chain joins TRBV12-3 or TRBV12-4 and TRBJ1-1, with a weak D call TRBD1 (6 bases). Trimming pared 5 bases from V and 1 base from J, leaving 11 bases between. The CDR3 loop spans 14 amino acids. The CDR3 nucleotides read TGTGCCAGCAGTCAGCCGACAGGGAACACTGAAGCTTTCTTT. As protein: CASSQPTGNTEAFF.

This clonotype has at least ten counts. The CDR3 loop is CASRFGGVYEQYF. The CDR3 bases are TGTGCCAGCAGATTTGGCGGGGTCTACGAGCAGTACTTC. The rearrangement uses TRBV12-3 or TRBV12-4 and TRBJ2-7, with D maybe TRBD2 (6 bases). Trimming took 6 bases from V and 3 from J, leaving 12 bases between them. The CDR3 runs to 13 residues.

This clonotype was picked up many times. This chain connects TRBV20-1 to TRBJ2-3; perhaps TRBD2 as D (5 bases). Trimming stripped 3 bases from V and 1 base from J, with 11 bases between. This CDR3 is 14 amino acids long. Germline CDR1 is DFQATT and CDR2 is SNEGSKA (reference sequence). The CDR3 DNA reads as TGCAGTGCTAGTTCTTCTAGCCGCACAGATACGCAGTATTTT. Protein: CSASSSSRTDTQYF.

In its sample, this clonotype was seen many times. This chain links TRBV12-3 or TRBV12-4 with TRBJ2-7; 11 bases agree with TRBD2. V trimming: 3 bases; J trimming: 6 bases; junction bases outside the gene matches: 4. The CDR3 contains 14 residues. CDR3 residues: CASSFSGRALEQYF. Written as DNA, the CDR3 is TGTGCCAGCAGTTTTAGCGGGAGGGCCCTCGAGCAGTACTTC.

This clonotype showed up many times. The chain links TRBV25-1 to TRBJ2-7; D is ambiguous. The germline gives CDR1 MGHDK, CDR2 SYGVNS. This CDR3 has 15 amino acids. The ends were cut back, 3 bases at V and 0 bases at J, with 12 bases in the middle. Here the CDR3 DNA reads TGTGCCAGCAGTGACTCGACCGCCAGCTCCTACGAGCAGTACTTC. The encoded protein is CASSDSTASSYEQYF.

This clonotype has a count of ten or more. The rearrangement joins TRBV3-1 to TRBJ2-1; D could derive from TRBD1 or TRBD2 (6 bases each). The CDR3 consists of 14 residues. Trimming cost V 4 bases and J 3 bases, with 10 bases left between them. The germline V gene has CDR1 LGHDT and CDR2 YNNKEL (reference sequence). The CDR3 here is CASSPGASYNEQFF. The CDR3 nucleotides are TGTGCCAGCAGCCCGGGGGCCAGCTACAATGAGCAGTTCTTC.

In this sample, this clonotype turned up many times. The chain employs TRBV4-3 and TRBJ2-7; 8 nucleotides match TRBD2. The CDR3 is 18 residues long. Looked up from germline, CDR1 is LGHNA and CDR2 is YSLEER. Trimming at V came to 2 bases and at J to 2 bases, leaving 14 bases not matched to a gene. The CDR3 bases are TGCGCCAGCAGCCAAAAGTCTGGGGGGACTAGTTCAACCTACGAGCAGTACTTC. Its protein product is CASSQKSGGTSSTYEQYF.

The table lists this clonotype with many counts. V and J are TRBV30 and TRBJ1-2, with no clear D. V was shortened by 0 bases and J by 7 bases, with 12 bases between the two germline ends. CDR3 length: 13 amino acids. From germline, CDR1 is GTSNPN and CDR2 SVGIG (reference sequence). The CDR3 is CAWSVPPGFGYTF. The DNA of the CDR3 is TGTGCCTGGAGTGTACCGCCGGGGTTTGGCTACACCTTC.

This clonotype was found many times. V is TRBV20-1 and J is TRBJ1-2; D gene unclear. In germline, CDR1 is DFQATT, CDR2 SNEGSKA (reference sequence). V was clipped by 0 bases and J by 3 bases, with 17 bases between them. The CDR3 loop spans 16 amino acids. CDR3 protein: CSARDGSLGEDYGYTF. The CDR3 bases are TGCAGTGCTAGAGATGGATCCCTTGGTGAAGACTATGGCTACACCTTC.

The sample holds many counts of this clonotype. The chain combines TRBV28 with TRBJ2-7; 7 bases are shared with TRBD1. V was pared by 8 bases and J by 2 bases, with 3 bases of the junction left unmatched. The CDR3 is 12 residues long. The V gene's germline CDR1 is MDHEN and CDR2 SYDVKM. CDR3 residues: CASRQGTYEQYF. For the CDR3, the DNA is TGTGCCAGCCGACAGGGAACCTACGAGCAGTACTTC.

This clonotype showed up many times. This chain uses TRBV20-1 with TRBJ2-7; a weak D match, TRBD2 (5 bases). V lost 4 bases and J lost 5, with 15 bases in between. The CDR3 contains 13 residues. Germline assignment: CDR1 DFQATT and CDR2 SNEGSKA (reference sequence). CDR3: CSANSGVGDEQYF. CDR3 sequence (DNA): TGCAGTGCTAACAGCGGAGTGGGTGACGAGCAGTACTTC.

Many counts were recorded for this clonotype. The CDR3 nucleotides are TGTGCCAGCAGTTTATCGGGGGACAGGGAATTGGAGACCCAGTACTTC. Amino acids: CASSLSGDRELETQYF. The chain has TRBV27 and TRBJ2-5; 9 nucleotides match TRBD1. This CDR3 has 16 residues. CDR1 is MNHEY and CDR2 is SMNVEV in the germline V gene (reference sequence). Unmatched junction bases numbered 7, after V lost 0 bases and J lost 5 bases.

This clonotype showed up many times. The gene calls are TRBV20-1 and TRBJ2-1, with TRBD2 matching over 11 bases. This CDR3 spans 14 amino acids. Germline V gives CDR1 DFQATT, CDR2 SNEGSKA (reference sequence). V gave up 6 bases and J gave up 4 bases; unmatched junction bases: 5. CDR3 loop: CSALSGREYNEQFF. Written as DNA, the CDR3 is TGCAGTGCGCTTAGCGGGAGGGAATACAATGAGCAGTTCTTC.

This clonotype was counted ten times or more. The J gene is TRBJ2-1, the V gene TRBV9; no definite D call. CDR1 and CDR2 from the germline V gene are SGDLS and YYNGEE. The V gene lost 4 bases and the J gene lost 10 bases, with 9 bases spanning the gap. There are 11 residues in the CDR3. The DNA of the CDR3 is TGTGCCAGCAGCCCACCCTGGGAGCAGTTCTTC. Translated: CASSPPWEQFF.

This clonotype was counted many times. The rearrangement uses TRBV6-1 and TRBJ2-3, with 12 bases identical to TRBD2. Trimming took 3 bases from V and 3 from J; bases not matched to a gene: 4. The CDR3 runs 16 residues. Per germline, CDR1 MNHNS and CDR2 SASEGT. CDR3 nucleotide sequence: TGTGCCAGCAGTGATGCTCTAGCGGGGGGGACAGATACGCAGTATTTT. Its protein is CASSDALAGGTDTQYF.

Only a few counts were recorded for this clonotype. The chain couples TRBV6-5 to TRBJ2-6; possible D gene TRBD2, 5 bases. CDR1 is MNHEY, CDR2 SVGAGI, per germline. The length of the CDR3 is 14 residues. The V gene lost 0 bases and the J gene lost 7 bases, with 7 bases spanning the gap. The CDR3 protein is CASSYSGRANVLTF. In DNA form, the CDR3 reads TGTGCCAGCAGTTACTCAGGGAGAGCCAACGTCCTGACTTTC.

This clonotype was counted only a few times. Because the CDR3 is missing its conserved closing phenylalanine or tryptophan, this is likely a read error. The chain joins TRBV10-2 to TRBJ1-5; D remains ambiguous. This CDR3 has 14 residues. Germline V lookup: CDR1 WSHSY, CDR2 SAAADI. V lost 8 bases and J lost 2, with 13 bases in between. This CDR3 reads CASRGGAGNQPQHS. The CDR3 nucleotides read TGCGCCAGCCGAGGAGGAGCCGGCAATCAGCCCCAGCATTCT.